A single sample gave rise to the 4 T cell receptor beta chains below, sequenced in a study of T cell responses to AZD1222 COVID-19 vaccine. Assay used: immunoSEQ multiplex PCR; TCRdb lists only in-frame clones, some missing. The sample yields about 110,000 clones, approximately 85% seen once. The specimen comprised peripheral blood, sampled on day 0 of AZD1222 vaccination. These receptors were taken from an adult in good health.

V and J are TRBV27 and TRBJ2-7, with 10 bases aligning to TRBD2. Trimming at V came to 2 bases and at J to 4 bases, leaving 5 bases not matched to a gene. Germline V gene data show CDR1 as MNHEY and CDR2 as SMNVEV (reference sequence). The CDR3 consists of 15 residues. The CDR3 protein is CASSLRAGGTYEQYF. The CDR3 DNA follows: TGTGCCAGCAGTTTACGAGCGGGAGGGACTTACGAGCAGTACTTC.

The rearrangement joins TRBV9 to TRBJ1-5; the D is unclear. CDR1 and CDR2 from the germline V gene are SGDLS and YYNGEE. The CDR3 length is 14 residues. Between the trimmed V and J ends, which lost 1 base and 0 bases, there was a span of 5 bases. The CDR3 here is CASSVSSSNQPQHF. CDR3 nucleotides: TGTGCCAGCAGCGTATCCTCTAGCAATCAGCCCCAGCATTTT.

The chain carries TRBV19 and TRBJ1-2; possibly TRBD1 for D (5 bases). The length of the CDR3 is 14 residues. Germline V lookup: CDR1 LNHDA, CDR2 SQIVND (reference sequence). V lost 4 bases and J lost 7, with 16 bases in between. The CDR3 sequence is CASSTDSARGGYTF. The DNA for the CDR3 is TGTGCCAGTAGTACCGACAGCGCCAGAGGTGGCTACACCTTC.

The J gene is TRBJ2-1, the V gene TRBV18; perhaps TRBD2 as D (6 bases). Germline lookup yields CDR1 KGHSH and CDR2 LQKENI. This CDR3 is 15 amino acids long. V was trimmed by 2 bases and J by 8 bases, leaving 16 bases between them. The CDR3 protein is CASSPDTLGGDEQFF. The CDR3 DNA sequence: TGTGCCAGCTCACCAGATACTCTGGGAGGCGATGAGCAGTTCTTC.